Listed below are T cell receptor beta chains from one sample, sequenced in a study of blood T cell repertoires in COVID-19. Clones were sequenced by immunoSEQ multiplex PCR, and TCRdb holds only the in-frame ones, with some missing. Of about 260,000 clones in the sample, approximately 84% were seen once. Source material: peripheral blood. These TCRs come from a woman older than 75 with acute or convalescent COVID-19. CDR3s include the opening cysteine and the closing phenylalanine or tryptophan. A D gene is named only where the DNA matches it firmly. Some rows have no size entry. The others give once, few or many, or a class for an expanded clone.

TGTGCCAGCAGTCCCCTACTAGCGGGGACCACAGATACGCAGTATTTT	CASSPLLAGTTDTQYF	TRBJ2-3	TRBD2	TRBV6-2/TRBV6-3	NA
TGTGCCAGCAGCACCGGACTTGGCGGGGGGCAAGAGACCCAGTACTTC	CASSTGLGGGQETQYF	TRBJ2-5	TRBD2	TRBV7-9	NA
TGTGCCAGCAGCTGGGGCAGCTCCTACGAGCAGTACTTC	CASSWGSSYEQYF	TRBJ2-7	NA	TRBV11-2	NA
TGTGCCAGCAGGGGGACAGTCCAGAAGATCTATGGCTACACCTTC	CASRGTVQKIYGYTF	TRBJ1-2	TRBD1	TRBV6-5	NA
TGTGCCAGTAGTATAGGCGGACAGGGAAATCAGCCCCAGCATTTT	CASSIGGQGNQPQHF	TRBJ1-5	TRBD1	TRBV19	NA
TGTGCCAGCAGTATAGCGGGAGTAGCCAAAAACATTCAGTACTTC	CASSIAGVAKNIQYF	TRBJ2-4	TRBD2	TRBV2	NA
TGCGCCAGCAGCGCGGGACAGGGCGTACCAGATACGCAGTATTTT	CASSAGQGVPDTQYF	TRBJ2-3	TRBD1	TRBV5-1	NA
TGTGCCAGCAGTGTACGGAGGTCTAATGAAAAACTGTTTTTT	CASSVRRSNEKLFF	TRBJ1-4	NA	TRBV2	NA
TGTGCCAGTAGTATAACGGGAACCTACGAGCAGTACTTC	CASSITGTYEQYF	TRBJ2-7	NA	TRBV19	NA
TGTGCCAGCAGCGTTAGACAGGGAATACTGTTTTTT	CASSVRQGILFF	TRBJ1-4	TRBD1	TRBV2	NA
TGTGCCAGCAGCTTAGCGGCAGGGGTCCTTTACAATGAGCAGTTCTTC	CASSLAAGVLYNEQFF	TRBJ2-1	NA	TRBV7-9	NA
TGTGCCAGCAATCCACAGGGGTCCCCTAACTATGGCTACACCTTC	CASNPQGSPNYGYTF	TRBJ1-2	TRBD1	TRBV28	NA
TGTGCCAGCAGTCCCGGGACAGCGAACACTGAAGCTTTCTTT	CASSPGTANTEAFF	TRBJ1-1	TRBD1	TRBV7-9	NA
TGTGCCAGCTCACCAGCCAGGGGAATGGGCAATCAGCCCCAGCATTTT	CASSPARGMGNQPQHF	TRBJ1-5	NA	TRBV18	NA
TGTGCCAGCAGTTACAGGGGTGACAACTATGGCTACACCTTC	CASSYRGDNYGYTF	TRBJ1-2	NA	TRBV6-5	NA
TGTGCCAGCCAAAGAGCGGGAGGACCCTACGAGCAGTACTTC	CASQRAGGPYEQYF	TRBJ2-7	TRBD2	TRBV6-5	NA
TGTGCCAGCAGCTTGACTAGCGTAGGAAATGAGCAGTTCTTC	CASSLTSVGNEQFF	TRBJ2-1	TRBD2	TRBV5-8	NA
TGTGCCAGCACCCGTGGACAGTCTTTTAGCAATCAGCCCCAGCATTTT	CASTRGQSFSNQPQHF	TRBJ1-5	NA	TRBV5-8	few
TGTGCCAGCAGCCAAGGTCCGACAGGGGGGTTTTATGGCTACACCTTC	CASSQGPTGGFYGYTF	TRBJ1-2	TRBD1	TRBV3-1/TRBV3-2	NA
TGTGCCAGCAGGGAAAAACTAGCGGGGGGGCGAGGGGAGCTGTTTTTT	CASREKLAGGRGELFF	TRBJ2-2	TRBD2	TRBV6-1	NA
TGTGCCAGCCGGACAGAGGGCAATCAGCCCCAGCATTTT	CASRTEGNQPQHF	TRBJ1-5	NA	TRBV12-3/TRBV12-4	few
TGTGCCAGTAGTACAAGGACAGGATCTAGCAATCAGCCCCAGCATTTT	CASSTRTGSSNQPQHF	TRBJ1-5	TRBD1	TRBV19	NA
TGTGCCACCAGCAGAGATCGTCAGGGGCTTGTTGGGAATTCACCCCTCCACTTT	CATSRDRQGLVGNSPLHF	TRBJ1-6	NA	TRBV15	NA
TGTGCCAGCAGCATACGGGAGACCCAGTACTTC	CASSIRETQYF	TRBJ2-5	NA	TRBV5-8	NA
TGTGCCAGCAGTTCCCTCAGGACAGGGGGCAGGAAGGCTGAAGCTTTCTTT	CASSSLRTGGRKAEAFF	TRBJ1-1	TRBD1	TRBV28	NA
TGTGCCAGTAGCATTTCTGGACAGGGCTCCTACGAGCAGTACTTC	CASSISGQGSYEQYF	TRBJ2-7	TRBD1	TRBV19	once
TGCGCCAGCAGCTTTTTAGGGGGTGAGCAGTTCTTC	CASSFLGGEQFF	TRBJ2-1	NA	TRBV5-1	NA
TGTGCCAGCAGCTCAGTAGCGGGGGGAGTCACAGATACGCAGTATTTT	CASSSVAGGVTDTQYF	TRBJ2-3	TRBD2	TRBV5-4	NA
TGTGCCAGCAGCTTAGATCTCACAGATACGCAGTATTTT	CASSLDLTDTQYF	TRBJ2-3	NA	TRBV11-2	NA
TGTGCCAGCAGCTTGGACGGGGTCAGTATAGATACGCAGTATTTT	CASSLDGVSIDTQYF	TRBJ2-3	NA	TRBV5-4	NA
TGTGCCAGTAGGAGCCCCCGGACAGACTATAATTCACCCCTCCACTTT	CASRSPRTDYNSPLHF	TRBJ1-6	NA	TRBV19	NA
TGTGCCAGCAGTGAAGCGCTATGGAACACTGAAGCTTTCTTT	CASSEALWNTEAFF	TRBJ1-1	NA	TRBV6-1	few
TGTGCCAGCACCCAGGTGAACACAGATACGCAGTATTTT	CASTQVNTDTQYF	TRBJ2-3	NA	TRBV9	NA
TGTGCCAGCAGCTTAAACTCGCGGGAGGGCCCCCCCGCAGATACGCAGTATTTT	CASSLNSREGPPADTQYF	TRBJ2-3	TRBD2	TRBV7-3	NA
TGTGCCACCAGCAGAGACTACTACGAGCAGTACTTC	CATSRDYYEQYF	TRBJ2-7	NA	TRBV15	NA